This passage covers 16 T cell receptor beta chains from one sample sequenced in a study of Graves' ophthalmopathy and Graves' hyperthyroidism. Using RNA transcripts, the TCR beta CDR3 regions were amplified. First-round RT-PCR with HTBI primers preceded a second-round multiplex PCR. TCRdb redid the calling of the multiplex PCR reads with MiXCR, one entry per CDR3 protein. Of about 150,000 distinct CDR3 sequences in the sample, about 40% are singletons; the top ten hold 5.8%. Material for sequencing was peripheral blood. The receptors were sampled from a woman in her thirties or forties with Graves' ophthalmopathy.

V and J are TRBV10-3 and TRBJ1-2; D not certain. Germline lookup yields CDR1 ENHRY and CDR2 SYGVKD. V was pared by 0 bases and J by 8 bases, with 13 bases between. This CDR3 is 14 amino acids long. CDR3 amino acids: CAISESIDYLGYTF. The DNA of the CDR3 is TGTGCCATCAGTGAGTCTATCGATTACCTGGGCTACACCTTC.

This clonotype was counted at least ten times. V usage is TRBV20-1 and J usage is TRBJ2-7, with 7 bases fitting TRBD2. The CDR3 length is 13 residues. Trimming removed 3 bases from V and 1 base from J; junction bases left unmatched: 3. CDR1 is DFQATT and CDR2 is SNEGSKA in the germline V gene (reference sequence). In nucleotides, the CDR3 is TGCAGTGCTAGGGGAGGGATTTCCTACGAGCAGTACTTC. Protein sequence: CSARGGISYEQYF.

The V gene is TRBV7-3, the J gene TRBJ1-1; 8 nucleotides agree with TRBD1. Germline V gene data show CDR1 as SGHTA and CDR2 as FQGTGA. Losses at the gene ends were 5 bases for V and 12 bases for J; bases not matched to a gene: 11. The CDR3 extends over 13 amino acids. Here the CDR3 DNA reads TGTGCCAGCAGCCCCGAAGCAGGGGGCATGTCTTTCTTT. Protein sequence: CASSPEAGGMSFF.

At least ten counts were recorded for this clonotype. This chain joins TRBV6-5 and TRBJ1-1; 8 bases are a match to TRBD1. This CDR3 region has 14 residues. CDR1 and CDR2 from the germline V gene are MNHEY and SVGAGI. The trim removed 11 bases at V and 4 bases at J, leaving 12 bases unmatched. The CDR3 reads CAAQTGDGGTEAFF. DNA of the CDR3: TGTGCCGCCCAGACAGGGGATGGCGGCACTGAAGCTTTCTTT.

J is TRBJ2-2 and V is TRBV20-1, with 7 bases identical to TRBD1. Germline CDR1 and CDR2: DFQATT and SNEGSKA (reference sequence). CDR3 length: 16 residues. V trimming: 6 bases; J trimming: 4 bases; junction bases outside the gene matches: 14. This chain's CDR3 is CSAPRVQGSVTGELFF. DNA of the CDR3: TGCAGTGCCCCGAGGGTACAGGGGTCGGTCACCGGGGAGCTGTTTTTT.

This clonotype occurred many times. The V gene is TRBV19, the J gene TRBJ2-4; unclear D gene. V shed 8 bases and J shed 8 bases, with 13 bases lying between them. Germline V CDR1 and CDR2: LNHDA, SQIVND (reference sequence). The CDR3 totals 12 residues. The CDR3 sequence: CASSGVLDIQYF. The CDR3, as DNA: TGTGCCAGTTCTGGGGTCTTGGACATTCAGTACTTC.

V gene TRBV6-1 combines with J gene TRBJ2-5; D unresolved. From germline, CDR1 is MNHNS and CDR2 SASEGT. Trimming left V 7 bases short and J 3 bases short, with 12 bases between. The CDR3 loop spans 13 amino acids. The CDR3 nucleotides read TGTGCCAGCAACTCAGGATATAAAGAGACCCAGTACTTC. It encodes CASNSGYKETQYF.

CDR3 DNA: TGTGCCAGTAGATCCAACAGGGTCAATCAGCCCCAGCATTTT. Residues: CASRSNRVNQPQHF. The chain uses TRBV19 and TRBJ1-5; D perhaps matches TRBD1 (6 bases). The germline CDR1 and CDR2 sequences are LNHDA and SQIVND (reference sequence). The V and J ends lost 6 bases and 3 bases respectively, with 12 bases between them. This CDR3 comprises 14 residues.

CDR3 residues: CAWWAVGYTF. The CDR3, as DNA: TGTGCCTGGTGGGCCGTGGGATACACCTTC. This chain links TRBV30 with TRBJ1-2; unclear D gene. The germline V gene encodes CDR1 GTSNPN and CDR2 SVGIG (reference sequence). This CDR3 has 10 amino acids. Deletions cut 5 bases from V and 11 bases from J, with 12 bases between.

In this sample, this clonotype turned up many times. The rearrangement joins TRBV4-1 to TRBJ1-2; the D gene is possibly TRBD1 (5 bases). The length of the CDR3 is 14 residues. Germline V gives CDR1 MGHRA, CDR2 YSYEKL. Between the trimmed V and J ends, which lost 3 bases and 8 bases, there was a span of 16 bases. The CDR3 nucleotides are TGCGCCAGCAGCCACCCCGGGACCCGTGGGGGCTACACCTTC. This codes for CASSHPGTRGGYTF.

This clonotype was counted many times. The chain is built from TRBV10-3 and TRBJ1-6; 7 bases are shared with TRBD1. V trimming: 4 bases; J trimming: 6 bases; junction bases outside the gene matches: 3. Germline V CDR1 and CDR2: ENHRY, SYGVKD. This CDR3 spans 14 amino acids. This CDR3 is CAISGGTVNSPLHF. The CDR3 DNA reads TGTGCCATCAGTGGGGGGACAGTTAATTCACCCCTCCACTTT.

This clonotype has a count of ten or more. V and J are TRBV7-2 and TRBJ1-1, with D possibly matching TRBD1 (5 bases). V lost 0 bases, J lost 5 bases, and 13 bases lay in between. This CDR3 is built from 15 residues. Germline V lookup: CDR1 SGHTA, CDR2 FQGNSA. CDR3 bases: TGTGCCAGCAGCTTAGCGGTGGGGCTGGATACTGAAGCTTTCTTT. Translating it yields CASSLAVGLDTEAFF.

This clonotype was seen ten or more times. The V and J genes are TRBV6-1 and TRBJ2-5; D unclear. Per the germline V gene, CDR1 is MNHNS and CDR2 is SASEGT. The CDR3 totals 13 residues. Trimming left V 4 bases short and J 2 bases short, with 8 bases between. The CDR3 DNA is TGTGCCAGCAGTGGGGGTTCTCAAGAGACCCAGTACTTC. The encoded protein is CASSGGSQETQYF.

The genes are TRBV12-3 or TRBV12-4 and TRBJ2-7; D is possibly TRBD2 (5 bases). V lost 3 bases and J 5 bases, leaving 11 bases between the germline ends. The CDR3 has 13 amino acids. The CDR3 reads CASSFGGWDEQYF. The CDR3 DNA follows: TGTGCCAGCAGTTTTGGCGGGTGGGACGAGCAGTACTTC.

At least ten counts were recorded for this clonotype. The J gene is TRBJ1-2, the V gene TRBV6-2 or TRBV6-3; TRBD1 aligns across 8 bases. The CDR3 length is 13 residues. Germline V gene sequence: CDR1 MNHEY, CDR2 SVGEGT. V trimming: 6 bases; J trimming: 6 bases; junction bases outside the gene matches: 6. The CDR3 region is CASSLGQVNGYTF. In nucleotides, the CDR3 is TGTGCCAGCAGCCTGGGACAGGTTAATGGCTACACCTTC.

This clonotype was seen many times. V is TRBV9 and J is TRBJ1-3, with a tentative D call TRBD1 (5 bases). This CDR3 comprises 15 residues. V lost 2 bases to trimming and J lost 6 bases, with 15 bases between them. Germline-derived CDR1 and CDR2 are SGDLS and YYNGEE. CDR3 amino acids: CASSVGGGPSNTIYF. CDR3 coding DNA: TGTGCCAGCAGCGTTGGGGGGGGTCCGTCAAACACCATATATTTT.